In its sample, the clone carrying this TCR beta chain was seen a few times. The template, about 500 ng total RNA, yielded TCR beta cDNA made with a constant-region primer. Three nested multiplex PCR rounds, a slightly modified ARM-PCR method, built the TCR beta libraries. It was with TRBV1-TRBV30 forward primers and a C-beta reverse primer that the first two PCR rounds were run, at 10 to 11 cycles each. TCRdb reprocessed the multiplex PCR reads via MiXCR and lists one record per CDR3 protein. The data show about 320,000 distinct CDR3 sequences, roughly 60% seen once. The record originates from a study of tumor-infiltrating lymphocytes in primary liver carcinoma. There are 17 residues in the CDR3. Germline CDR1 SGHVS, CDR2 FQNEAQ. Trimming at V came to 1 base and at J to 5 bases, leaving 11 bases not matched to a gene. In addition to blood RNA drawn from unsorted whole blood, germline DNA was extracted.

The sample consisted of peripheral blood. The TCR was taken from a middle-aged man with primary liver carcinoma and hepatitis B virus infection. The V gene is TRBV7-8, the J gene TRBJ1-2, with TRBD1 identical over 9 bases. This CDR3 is CASSLEGVGQGPYGYTF. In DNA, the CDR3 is TGTGCCAGCAGCTTAGAAGGAGTGGGACAGGGCCCATATGGCTACACCTTC.